This T cell receptor beta chain stems from a study of blood T cell repertoires in COVID-19. Overall study context: Sites in the United States, Italy and Spain provided acute and convalescent COVID-19 samples. Sources were T cells, B-cell-depleted T cells, or PBMCs; the material itself was cDNA or gDNA.

The CDR3 covers 13 residues. Per germline, CDR1 SEHNR and CDR2 FQNEAQ (reference sequence). The V gene end was trimmed by 1 base and the J gene end by 12 bases; junction bases not matched to a gene: 6. Methods used by the authors: Reference gene primer amplification gave estimated nucleated cell counts. Libraries were prepared by immunoSEQ multiplex PCR; TCRdb keeps only in-frame clonotypes and omits some of them. The D gene and trimming were derived from the DNA, and the V and J assignments and clone size from that table. The profile shows about 210,000 clones, about 83% of them singletons. In terms of age and location, participants ranged from roughly 18 to 100 years and lived in about 25 US areas.

Sequences were obtained from PBMCs or T cells enriched from blood (not recorded which). This chain uses TRBV7-9 with TRBJ2-1; 7 bases are shared with TRBD1. The source is a man aged 40-49 years with acute COVID-19. CDR3 protein: CASSLEFDRVQFF. DNA of the CDR3: TGTGCCAGCAGCTTAGAATTTGACAGGGTGCAGTTCTTC.